The rows below give T cell receptor beta chains drawn from one sample of a study of blood T cells in healthy people across ages. TCRdb reprocessed the 5' RACE reads with MiXCR, giving one entry per CDR3 protein. The sample holds about 1.8 million distinct CDR3 sequences, roughly 52% seen once. The sequenced sample was blood. These receptors originate from a woman aged 40 to 55 in good health. Each CDR3 is given with its conserved first and last residue. Fields, in order: J gene, clone size, D gene, V gene, CDR3 protein, CDR3 DNA. A D gene is named only where the DNA matches it firmly. The size field is filled for only some rows; it gives once, few, many or a size class.

j_gene: TRBJ1-6; abundance: .; d_gene: .; v_gene: TRBV5-1; CDR3aa: CASSLGAGSKDSPLHF; CDR3nt: TGCGCCAGCAGCTTGGGGGCCGGGTCCAAGGATTCACCCCTCCACTTT
j_gene: TRBJ2-5; abundance: .; d_gene: .; v_gene: TRBV9; CDR3aa: CASSVDLVETQYF; CDR3nt: TGTGCCAGCAGCGTAGACCTGGTGGAGACCCAGTACTTC
j_gene: TRBJ1-4; abundance: .; d_gene: .; v_gene: TRBV14; CDR3aa: CASSQESPEWEKLFF; CDR3nt: TGTGCCAGCAGCCAAGAGTCGCCGGAGTGGGAAAAACTGTTTTTT
j_gene: TRBJ2-3; abundance: .; d_gene: TRBD2; v_gene: TRBV25-1; CDR3aa: CASSEPSGVVTQYF; CDR3nt: TGTGCCAGCAGTGAGCCTAGCGGGGTTGTTACGCAGTATTTT
j_gene: TRBJ2-5; abundance: few; d_gene: TRBD1; v_gene: TRBV7-9; CDR3aa: CASSLAGQAPGTQYF; CDR3nt: TGTGCCAGCAGCTTAGCGGGACAGGCGCCAGGGACCCAGTACTTC
j_gene: TRBJ2-3; abundance: .; d_gene: TRBD2; v_gene: TRBV6-2/TRBV6-3; CDR3aa: CAGRGAGGPGTQYF; CDR3nt: TGTGCCGGTAGAGGGGCGGGGGGGCCAGGGACGCAGTATTTT
j_gene: TRBJ2-6; abundance: .; d_gene: .; v_gene: TRBV4-3; CDR3aa: CAGSQDIASGANVLTF; CDR3nt: TGCGCCGGTAGCCAAGATATAGCCTCTGGGGCCAACGTCCTGACTTTC
j_gene: TRBJ2-5; abundance: .; d_gene: .; v_gene: TRBV2; CDR3aa: CASSGPMYQETQYF; CDR3nt: TGTGCCAGCAGCGGCCCGATGTACCAAGAGACCCAGTACTTC
j_gene: TRBJ2-3; abundance: .; d_gene: .; v_gene: TRBV5-1; CDR3aa: CAGSHGSRKNTDTQYF; CDR3nt: TGCGCCGGCAGCCACGGGTCAAGGAAGAACACAGATACGCAGTATTTT
j_gene: TRBJ2-7; abundance: .; d_gene: .; v_gene: TRBV7-2; CDR3aa: CASSLTFPGLVSYEQYF; CDR3nt: TGTGCCAGCAGCTTAACTTTTCCGGGGCTAGTCTCCTACGAGCAGTACTTC
j_gene: TRBJ2-1; abundance: many; d_gene: TRBD2; v_gene: TRBV28; CDR3aa: CASRSPLAGGWNEQFF; CDR3nt: TGTGCCAGCAGATCCCCACTAGCGGGGGGATGGAATGAGCAGTTCTTC
j_gene: TRBJ2-5; abundance: few; d_gene: TRBD2; v_gene: TRBV20-1; CDR3aa: CSAPLAGGLVETQYF; CDR3nt: TGCAGTGCCCCCTTGGCGGGGGGGCTAGTAGAGACCCAGTACTTC
j_gene: TRBJ1-6; abundance: .; d_gene: .; v_gene: TRBV2; CDR3aa: CASSVGTPLHF; CDR3nt: TGTGCCAGCAGTGTCGGGACACCCCTCCACTTT
j_gene: TRBJ2-5; abundance: few; d_gene: TRBD1; v_gene: TRBV6-1; CDR3aa: CASIKRGTGGSGETQYF; CDR3nt: TGTGCCAGCATAAAGCGGGGGACAGGGGGCTCTGGAGAGACCCAGTACTTC
j_gene: TRBJ2-1; abundance: .; d_gene: TRBD1; v_gene: TRBV5-1; CDR3aa: CASSLETGQVGDEQFF; CDR3nt: TGCGCCAGCAGCTTGGAAACGGGACAGGTAGGGGATGAGCAGTTCTTC
j_gene: TRBJ2-6; abundance: .; d_gene: TRBD1; v_gene: TRBV6-2/TRBV6-3; CDR3aa: CASSYFRGTGYSGANVLTF; CDR3nt: TGTGCCAGCAGTTACTTTCGTGGGACAGGGTACTCTGGGGCCAACGTCCTGACTTTC
j_gene: TRBJ1-1; abundance: .; d_gene: TRBD1; v_gene: TRBV10-3; CDR3aa: CAISEYGQTGAEAFF; CDR3nt: TGTGCCATCAGTGAGTACGGTCAGACAGGGGCTGAAGCTTTCTTT
j_gene: TRBJ2-5; abundance: .; d_gene: .; v_gene: TRBV12-3/TRBV12-4; CDR3aa: CASSSPGSRAGRGETQYF; CDR3nt: TGTGCCAGCAGTTCCCCTGGAAGTCGGGCAGGGCGAGGGGAGACCCAGTACTTC